This T cell receptor beta chain was documented in a study of shared clonotypes between healthy human individuals. The naive CD8 fraction comprised CD45RO-negative cells positively selected for CCR7 and excluded terminally differentiated effector memory CD45RA+ cells. Germline V gives CDR1 SGHAT, CDR2 FQNNGV. The CDR3 spans 15 residues. Trimming at V came to 5 bases and at J to 2 bases, leaving 5 bases not matched to a gene. Assay used: immunoSEQ multiplex PCR; TCRdb lists only in-frame clones, some missing. This repertoire shows roughly 2.1 million clones, approximately 94% found once; its top ten account for roughly 1.8%.

This receptor was obtained from a man younger than 30 in good health. Some clones in this sample may be carry-over from other donors' samples. The sequenced sample was naive CD8+ T cells from PBMCs. The chain carries TRBV11-2 and TRBJ2-2; 7 nucleotides agree with TRBD1. The chain's CDR3 is CASSPRQGNTGELFF. In DNA form, the CDR3 reads TGTGCCAGCAGCCCACGACAGGGAAACACCGGGGAGCTGTTTTTT.